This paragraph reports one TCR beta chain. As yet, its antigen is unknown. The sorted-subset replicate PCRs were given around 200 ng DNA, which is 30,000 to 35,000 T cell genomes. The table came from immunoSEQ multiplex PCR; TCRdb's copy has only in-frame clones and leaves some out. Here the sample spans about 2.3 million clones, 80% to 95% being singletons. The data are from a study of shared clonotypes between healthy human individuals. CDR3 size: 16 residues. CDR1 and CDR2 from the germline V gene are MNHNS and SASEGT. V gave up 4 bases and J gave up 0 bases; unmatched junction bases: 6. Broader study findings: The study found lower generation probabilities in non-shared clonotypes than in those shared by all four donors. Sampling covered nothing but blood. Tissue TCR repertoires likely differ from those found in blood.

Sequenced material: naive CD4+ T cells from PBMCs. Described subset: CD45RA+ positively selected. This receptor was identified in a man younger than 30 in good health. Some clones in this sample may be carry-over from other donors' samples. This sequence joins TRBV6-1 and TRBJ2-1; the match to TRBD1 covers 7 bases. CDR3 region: CASSGLTGSSYNEQFF. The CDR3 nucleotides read TGTGCCAGCAGTGGGTTGACAGGGAGCTCCTACAATGAGCAGTTCTTC.